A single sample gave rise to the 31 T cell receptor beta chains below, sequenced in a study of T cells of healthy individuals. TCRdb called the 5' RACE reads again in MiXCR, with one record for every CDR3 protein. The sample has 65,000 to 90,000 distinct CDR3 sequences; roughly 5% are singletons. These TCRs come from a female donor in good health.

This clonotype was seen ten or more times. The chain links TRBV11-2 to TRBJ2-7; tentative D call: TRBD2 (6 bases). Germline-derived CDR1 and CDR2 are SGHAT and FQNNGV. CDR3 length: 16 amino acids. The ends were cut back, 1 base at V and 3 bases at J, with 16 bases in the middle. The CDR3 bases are TGTGCCAGCAGCTTAGGTTTTAATCGGGACTTCTACGAGCAGTACTTC. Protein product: CASSLGFNRDFYEQYF.

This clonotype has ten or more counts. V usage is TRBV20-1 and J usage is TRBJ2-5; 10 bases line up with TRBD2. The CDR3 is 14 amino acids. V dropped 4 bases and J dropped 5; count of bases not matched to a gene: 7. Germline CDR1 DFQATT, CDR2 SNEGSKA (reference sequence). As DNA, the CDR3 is TGCAGTGCTACGTACACTAGCGGGAAGGAGACCCAGTACTTC. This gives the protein CSATYTSGKETQYF.

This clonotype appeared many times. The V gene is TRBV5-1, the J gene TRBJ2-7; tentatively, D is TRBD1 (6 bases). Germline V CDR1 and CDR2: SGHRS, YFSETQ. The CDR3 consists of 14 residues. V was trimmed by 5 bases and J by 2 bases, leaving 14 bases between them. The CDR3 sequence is CASRPTGQPYEQYF. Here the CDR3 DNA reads TGCGCCAGCAGGCCTACCGGACAGCCCTACGAGCAGTACTTC.

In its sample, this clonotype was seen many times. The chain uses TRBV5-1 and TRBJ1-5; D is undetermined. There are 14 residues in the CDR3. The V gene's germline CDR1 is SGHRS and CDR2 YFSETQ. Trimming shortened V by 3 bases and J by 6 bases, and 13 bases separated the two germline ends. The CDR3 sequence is CASSSTPAGQPQHF. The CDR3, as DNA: TGCGCCAGCAGCTCGACCCCGGCGGGTCAGCCCCAGCATTTT.

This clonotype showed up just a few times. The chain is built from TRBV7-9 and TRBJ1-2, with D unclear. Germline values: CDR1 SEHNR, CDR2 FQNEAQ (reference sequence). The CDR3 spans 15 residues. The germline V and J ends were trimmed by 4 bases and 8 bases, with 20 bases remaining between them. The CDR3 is CASSYPGPRRAGYTF. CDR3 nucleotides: TGTGCCAGCAGCTATCCCGGACCGCGGAGGGCGGGCTACACCTTC.

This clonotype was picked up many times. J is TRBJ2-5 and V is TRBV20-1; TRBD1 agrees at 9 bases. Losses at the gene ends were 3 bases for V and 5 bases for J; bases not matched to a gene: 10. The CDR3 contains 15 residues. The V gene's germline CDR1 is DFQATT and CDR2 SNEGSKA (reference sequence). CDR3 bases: TGCAGTGCTAGGCGCCATCCGGGACAGGGTGAGACCCAGTACTTC. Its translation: CSARRHPGQGETQYF.

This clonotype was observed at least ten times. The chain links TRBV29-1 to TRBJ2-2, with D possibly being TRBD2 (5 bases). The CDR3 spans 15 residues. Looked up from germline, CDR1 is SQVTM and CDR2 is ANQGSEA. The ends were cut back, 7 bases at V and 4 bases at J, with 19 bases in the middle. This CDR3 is CSAIGGLAATGELFF. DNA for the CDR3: TGCAGCGCCATAGGAGGCCTAGCAGCCACCGGGGAGCTGTTTTTT.

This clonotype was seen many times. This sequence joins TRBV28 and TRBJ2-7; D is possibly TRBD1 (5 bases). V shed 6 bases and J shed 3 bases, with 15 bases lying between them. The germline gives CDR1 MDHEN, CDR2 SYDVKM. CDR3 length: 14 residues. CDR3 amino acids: CASSPQDRGYEQYF. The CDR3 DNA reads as TGTGCCAGCAGCCCACAGGATAGGGGCTACGAGCAGTACTTC.

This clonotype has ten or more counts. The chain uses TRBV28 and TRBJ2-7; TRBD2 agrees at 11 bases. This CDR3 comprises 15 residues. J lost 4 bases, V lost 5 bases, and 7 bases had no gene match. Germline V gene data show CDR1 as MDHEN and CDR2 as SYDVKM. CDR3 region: CASSPSLAGVYEQYF. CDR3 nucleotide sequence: TGTGCCAGCAGTCCCTCACTAGCGGGAGTGTACGAGCAGTACTTC.

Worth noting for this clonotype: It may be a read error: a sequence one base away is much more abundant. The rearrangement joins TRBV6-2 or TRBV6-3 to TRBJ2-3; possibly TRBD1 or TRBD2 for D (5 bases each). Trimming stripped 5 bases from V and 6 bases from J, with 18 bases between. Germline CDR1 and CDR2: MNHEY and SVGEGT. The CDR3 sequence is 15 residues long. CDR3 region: CASSEAGASDDTQYF. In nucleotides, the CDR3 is TGTGCCAGCAGTGAGGCCGGGGCATCGGATGATACGCAGTATTTT.

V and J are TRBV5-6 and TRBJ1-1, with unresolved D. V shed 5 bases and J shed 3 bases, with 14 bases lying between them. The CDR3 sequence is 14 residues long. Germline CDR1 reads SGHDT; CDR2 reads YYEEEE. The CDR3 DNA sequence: TGTGCCAGCAGTCAGCGACCGACCGACACTGAAGCTTTCTTT. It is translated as CASSQRPTDTEAFF.

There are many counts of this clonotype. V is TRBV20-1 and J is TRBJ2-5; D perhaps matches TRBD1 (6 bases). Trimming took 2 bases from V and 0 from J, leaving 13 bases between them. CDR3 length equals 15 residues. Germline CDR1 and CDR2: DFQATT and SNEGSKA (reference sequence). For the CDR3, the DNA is TGCAGTGCTAGACATCAGGCAGGGGACCAAGAGACCCAGTACTTC. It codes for CSARHQAGDQETQYF.

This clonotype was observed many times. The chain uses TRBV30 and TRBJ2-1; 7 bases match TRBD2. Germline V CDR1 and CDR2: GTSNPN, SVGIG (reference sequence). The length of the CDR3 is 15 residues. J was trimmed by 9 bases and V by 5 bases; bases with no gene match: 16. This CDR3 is CAWGRGSLSRGEQFF. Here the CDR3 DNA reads TGTGCCTGGGGGCGGGGGAGCCTTTCAAGGGGTGAGCAGTTCTTC.

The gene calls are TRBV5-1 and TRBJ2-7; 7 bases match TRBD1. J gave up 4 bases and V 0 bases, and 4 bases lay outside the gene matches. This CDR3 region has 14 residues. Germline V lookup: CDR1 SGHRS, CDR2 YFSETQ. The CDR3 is CASSLVGRGYEQYF. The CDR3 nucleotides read TGCGCCAGCAGCTTGGTTGGCAGGGGGTACGAGCAGTACTTC.

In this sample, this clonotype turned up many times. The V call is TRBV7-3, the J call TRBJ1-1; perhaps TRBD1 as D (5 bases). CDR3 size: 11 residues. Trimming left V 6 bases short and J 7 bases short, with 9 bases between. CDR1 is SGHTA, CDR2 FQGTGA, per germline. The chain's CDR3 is CASSGGGEAFF. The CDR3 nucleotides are TGTGCCAGCAGTGGGGGGGGTGAAGCTTTCTTT.

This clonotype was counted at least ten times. CDR3 sequence: CAISEEGLYEKLFF. The CDR3, as DNA: TGTGCCATCAGTGAAGAAGGGCTTTATGAAAAACTGTTTTTT. This chain links TRBV10-3 with TRBJ1-4; D unresolved. Germline CDR1 reads ENHRY; CDR2 reads SYGVKD. CDR3 length: 14 amino acids. The V and J ends lost 3 bases and 6 bases respectively, with 11 bases between them.

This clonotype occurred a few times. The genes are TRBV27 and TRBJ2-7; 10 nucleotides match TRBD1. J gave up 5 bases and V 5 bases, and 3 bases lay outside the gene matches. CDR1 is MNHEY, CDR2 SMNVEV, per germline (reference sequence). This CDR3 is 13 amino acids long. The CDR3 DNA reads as TGTGCCAGCAGTCCCGACAGGGGGCACGAGCAGTACTTC. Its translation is CASSPDRGHEQYF.

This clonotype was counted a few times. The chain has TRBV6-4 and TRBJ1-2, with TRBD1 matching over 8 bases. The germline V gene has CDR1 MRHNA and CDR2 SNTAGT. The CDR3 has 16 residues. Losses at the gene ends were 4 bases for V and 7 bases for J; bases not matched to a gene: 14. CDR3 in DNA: TGTGCCAGCAGTGGAGCAGGGGGCTGGTCGTTTTCTGGCTACACCTTC. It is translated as CASSGAGGWSFSGYTF.

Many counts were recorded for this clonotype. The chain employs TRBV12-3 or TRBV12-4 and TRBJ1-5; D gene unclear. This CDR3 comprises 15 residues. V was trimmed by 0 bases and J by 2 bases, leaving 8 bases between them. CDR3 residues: CASSLAARGNQPQHF. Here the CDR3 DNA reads TGTGCCAGCAGTTTAGCTGCGCGCGGCAATCAGCCCCAGCATTTT.

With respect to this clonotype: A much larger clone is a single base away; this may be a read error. CDR3 sequence (DNA): TGCAGCGTTGAAGTAGGTCGGGGGGTATCCTACGAGCAGTACTTC. Its protein product is CSVEVGRGVSYEQYF. The rearrangement uses TRBV29-1 and TRBJ2-7, with 7 nucleotides matching TRBD2. The CDR3 is 15 amino acids. V was clipped by 1 base and J by 1 base; unmatched bases: 7. CDR1 and CDR2 (germline): SQVTM, ANQGSEA.

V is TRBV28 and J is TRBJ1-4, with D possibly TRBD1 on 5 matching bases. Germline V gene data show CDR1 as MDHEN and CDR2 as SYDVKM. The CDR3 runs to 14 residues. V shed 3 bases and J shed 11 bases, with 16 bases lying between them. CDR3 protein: CASSLEEGLGKLFF. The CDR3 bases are TGTGCCAGCAGTTTGGAAGAGGGGTTAGGGAAACTGTTTTTT.

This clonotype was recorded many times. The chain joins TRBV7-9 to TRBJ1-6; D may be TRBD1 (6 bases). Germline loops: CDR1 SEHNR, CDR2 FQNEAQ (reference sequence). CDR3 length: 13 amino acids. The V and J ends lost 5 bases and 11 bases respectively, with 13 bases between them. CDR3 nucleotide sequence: TGTGCCAGCAGCCTATCGGACAGACCACCCCTCCACTTT. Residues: CASSLSDRPPLHF.

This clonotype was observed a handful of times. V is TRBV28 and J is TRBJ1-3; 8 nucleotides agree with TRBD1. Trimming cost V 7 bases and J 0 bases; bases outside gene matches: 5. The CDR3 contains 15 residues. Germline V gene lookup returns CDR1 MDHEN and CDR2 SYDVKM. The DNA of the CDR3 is TGTGCCAGCACGCCAGACAGGGGCTCTGGAAACACCATATATTTT. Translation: CASTPDRGSGNTIYF. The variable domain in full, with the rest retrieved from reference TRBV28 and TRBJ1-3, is DVKVTQSSRYLVKRTGEKVFLECVQDMDHENMFWYRQDPGLGLRLIYFSYDVKMKEKGDIPEGYSVSREKKERFSLILESASTNQTSMYLCASTPDRGSGNTIYFGEGSWLTVV.

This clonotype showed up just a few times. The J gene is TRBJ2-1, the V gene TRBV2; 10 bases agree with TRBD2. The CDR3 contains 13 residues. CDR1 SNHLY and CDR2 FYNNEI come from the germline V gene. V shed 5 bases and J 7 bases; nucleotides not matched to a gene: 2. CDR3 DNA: TGTGCCAGCAGTCCACTAGCGGGAAATGAGCAGTTCTTC. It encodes CASSPLAGNEQFF.

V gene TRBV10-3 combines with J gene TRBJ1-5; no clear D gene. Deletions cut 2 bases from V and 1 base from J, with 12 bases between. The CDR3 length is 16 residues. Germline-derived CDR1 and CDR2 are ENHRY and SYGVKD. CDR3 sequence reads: CAISETDGASNQPQHF. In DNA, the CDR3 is TGTGCCATCAGTGAGACCGACGGAGCGAGCAATCAGCCCCAGCATTTT.

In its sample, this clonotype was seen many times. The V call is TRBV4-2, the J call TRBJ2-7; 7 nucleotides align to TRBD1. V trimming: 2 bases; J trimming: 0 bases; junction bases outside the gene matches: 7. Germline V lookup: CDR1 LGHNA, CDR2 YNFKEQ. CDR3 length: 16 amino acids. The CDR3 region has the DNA TGTGCCAGCAGCCAATCAAAGACAGGGCCCTCCTACGAGCAGTACTTC. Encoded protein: CASSQSKTGPSYEQYF.

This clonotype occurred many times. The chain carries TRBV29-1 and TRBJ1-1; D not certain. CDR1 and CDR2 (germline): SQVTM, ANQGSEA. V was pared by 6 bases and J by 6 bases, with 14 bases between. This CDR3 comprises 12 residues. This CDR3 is CSVAGSTSEAFF. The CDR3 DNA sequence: TGCAGCGTCGCGGGGTCGACCTCTGAAGCTTTCTTT.

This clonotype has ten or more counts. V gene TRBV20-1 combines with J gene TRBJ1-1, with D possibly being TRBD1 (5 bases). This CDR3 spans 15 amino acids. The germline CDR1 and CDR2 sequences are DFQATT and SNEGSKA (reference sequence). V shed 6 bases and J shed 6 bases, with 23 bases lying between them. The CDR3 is CSANVGRDLLPEAFF. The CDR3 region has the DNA TGCAGTGCAAACGTAGGACGGGACCTTCTACCTGAAGCTTTCTTT.

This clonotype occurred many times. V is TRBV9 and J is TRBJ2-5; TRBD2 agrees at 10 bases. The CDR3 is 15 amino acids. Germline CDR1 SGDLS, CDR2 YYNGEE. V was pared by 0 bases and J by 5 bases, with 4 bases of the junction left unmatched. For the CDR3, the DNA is TGTGCCAGCAGCGTAGAGGGACTAGCGAGGGAGACCCAGTACTTC. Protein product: CASSVEGLARETQYF.

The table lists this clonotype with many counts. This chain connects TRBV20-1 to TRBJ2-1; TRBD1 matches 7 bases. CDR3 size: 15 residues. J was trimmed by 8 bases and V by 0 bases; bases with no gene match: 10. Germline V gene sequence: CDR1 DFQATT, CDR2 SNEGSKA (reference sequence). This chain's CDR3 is CSARDRVRGRDEQFF. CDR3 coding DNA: TGCAGTGCTAGAGATCGGGTTAGGGGGCGGGATGAGCAGTTCTTC.

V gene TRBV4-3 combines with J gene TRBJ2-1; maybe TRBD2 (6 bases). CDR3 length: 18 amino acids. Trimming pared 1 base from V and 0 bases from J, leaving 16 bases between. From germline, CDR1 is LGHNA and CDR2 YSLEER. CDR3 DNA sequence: TGCGCCAGCAGCCAAGGTTCCCGGGCGGGGAGCTCCTACAATGAGCAGTTCTTC. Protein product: CASSQGSRAGSSYNEQFF.